This note documents a single TCR beta chain sequence. Its antigen is not known. PCR was performed using 60 Vbeta and 13 Jbeta primers. Method: immunoSEQ multiplex PCR; TCRdb's copy keeps in-frame clones and lacks some. Altogether 35,000 to 55,000 clones are present, 70% to 80% being singletons, with the ten largest covering more than 1.2%. The data were obtained in a study of cytomegalovirus exposure and HLA in healthy donors. Study-wide results and limits: Per a prior analysis, the majority of TCR beta V segments were productive roughly 87% or roughly 30% of the time. A few V segments could not be told apart, such as TRBV6-2 and TRBV6-3, and were left out.

Germline V CDR1 and CDR2: SGHRS, YFSETQ. Losses at the gene ends were 4 bases for V and 1 base for J; bases not matched to a gene: 1. The CDR3 sequence is 13 residues long. Source material: PBMCs. This rearrangement joins TRBV5-1 to TRBJ2-5; 7 nucleotides align to TRBD1. The origin of this receptor is a man under 40 in good health and CMV-seronegative. CDR3 nucleotide sequence: TGCGCCAGCAGCGGGGACAGCCAAGAGACCCAGTACTTC. Protein product: CASSGDSQETQYF. The variable domain in full, with the rest retrieved from reference TRBV5-1 and TRBJ2-5, is KAGVTQTPRYLIKTRGQQVTLSCSPISGHRSVSWYQQTPGQGLQFLFEYFSETQRNKGNFPGRFSGRQFSNSRSEMNVSTLELGDSALYLCASSGDSQETQYFGPGTRLLVL.